Below are 26 T cell receptor beta chains sequenced from a single sample in a study of T cells after yellow fever vaccination. Via MiXCR, TCRdb re-called the 5' RACE reads, giving one row per CDR3 protein. The data show roughly 400,000 distinct CDR3 sequences, with roughly a sixth seen just once and about 18% held by the top ten. Here the sequenced sample was PBMCs, taken before the yellow fever booster vaccination. The receptors here all came from a man aged 18 to 29 who received the YFV17D yellow fever vaccine.

This clonotype has just a few counts. The V call is TRBV6-1, the J call TRBJ2-5; TRBD1 aligns across 8 bases. Germline values: CDR1 MNHNS, CDR2 SASEGT. The CDR3 runs 15 residues. V gave up 1 base and J gave up 6 bases; unmatched junction bases: 7. The CDR3 DNA is TGTGCCAGCAGTGAAGTTGGGACAGGCGTAAAGACCCAGTACTTC. As protein: CASSEVGTGVKTQYF.

The chain links TRBV5-1 to TRBJ2-2; TRBD2 is a possible D gene (6 bases). V was cut by 3 bases and J by 6 bases, with 12 bases left in between. Germline V gives CDR1 SGHRS, CDR2 YFSETQ. CDR3 length: 14 amino acids. For the CDR3, the DNA is TGCGCCAGCAGCTCCGACGGGACTCCCGGGGAGCTGTTTTTT. This gives the protein CASSSDGTPGELFF.

This clonotype occurred a few times. The genes are TRBV5-1 and TRBJ1-4, with D possibly TRBD1 on 5 matching bases. Per the germline V gene, CDR1 is SGHRS and CDR2 is YFSETQ. The germline V and J ends were trimmed by 1 base and 2 bases, with 6 bases remaining between them. The CDR3 loop spans 14 amino acids. CDR3 in amino acids: CASSLSGTNEKLFF. CDR3 nucleotide sequence: TGCGCCAGCAGCTTGTCAGGGACTAATGAAAAACTGTTTTTT.

This clonotype was detected once. CDR3 loop: CASSQDRSFGDEKLFF. As DNA, the CDR3 is TGCGCCAGCAGCCAAGATCGGTCGTTCGGGGACGAAAAACTGTTTTTT. The rearrangement uses TRBV4-3 and TRBJ1-4; D possibly corresponds to TRBD1 (5 bases). The CDR3 runs to 16 residues. V lost 0 bases and J 8 bases, leaving 16 bases between the germline ends. Germline CDR1 and CDR2: LGHNA and YSLEER.

Written as DNA, the CDR3 is TGTGCCAGCAGGGCCACGTTGGGGGAGCTGTTTTTT. Protein product: CASRATLGELFF. This chain connects TRBV7-9 to TRBJ2-2; no definite D call. The CDR3 is 12 residues long. Germline lookup yields CDR1 SEHNR and CDR2 FQNEAQ (reference sequence). Trimming left V 6 bases short and J 8 bases short, with 10 bases between.

V and J are TRBV10-3 and TRBJ1-2, with no clear D. CDR1 is ENHRY and CDR2 is SYGVKD in the germline V gene. V lost 9 bases and J 4 bases, leaving 12 bases between the germline ends. This CDR3 comprises 12 residues. Here the CDR3 DNA reads TGTGCCATTCCGACGGCATTCTATGGCTACACCTTC. Amino acid sequence: CAIPTAFYGYTF.

J is TRBJ2-5 and V is TRBV4-1; D may be TRBD1 or TRBD2 (5 bases each). CDR3 length: 15 amino acids. In germline, CDR1 is MGHRA, CDR2 YSYEKL. The ends were cut back, 4 bases at V and 4 bases at J, with 16 bases in the middle. The CDR3 DNA follows: TGCGCCAGCAGCCTTCGTGAGGGGCGCCCAGAGACCCAGTACTTC. Its translation: CASSLREGRPETQYF.

The sample holds a few counts of this clonotype. The CDR3 sequence is CSARGGRTAEAFF. CDR3 DNA sequence: TGCAGTGCTAGAGGGGGTAGGACTGCTGAAGCTTTCTTT. The J gene is TRBJ1-1, the V gene TRBV20-1; no firm D call. CDR1 and CDR2 from the germline V gene are DFQATT and SNEGSKA (reference sequence). The CDR3 contains 13 residues. Trimming stripped 1 base from V and 6 bases from J, with 12 bases between.

V and J are TRBV2 and TRBJ2-7; 7 bases map to TRBD2. V shed 8 bases and J 6 bases; nucleotides not matched to a gene: 10. Per the germline V gene, CDR1 is SNHLY and CDR2 is FYNNEI. CDR3 length equals 13 residues. CDR3 protein: CASGPREGSEQYV. For the CDR3, the DNA is TGTGCCAGCGGACCAAGGGAGGGTTCCGAGCAGTACGTC.

The chain couples TRBV27 to TRBJ2-4; D is perhaps TRBD1 (5 bases). V lost 0 bases, J lost 0 bases, and 18 bases lay in between. CDR1 and CDR2 from the germline V gene are MNHEY and SMNVEV (reference sequence). CDR3 size: 19 residues. CDR3 in DNA: TGTGCCAGCAGTTTATCGAGGCCAGGGTGGTATCTAGCCAAAAACATTCAGTACTTC. Translating gives CASSLSRPGWYLAKNIQYF.

The chain is built from TRBV29-1 and TRBJ2-7; D ambiguous. V was shortened by 5 bases and J by 5 bases, with 16 bases between the two germline ends. The CDR3 spans 13 residues. The germline V gene has CDR1 SQVTM and CDR2 ANQGSEA. CDR3 in DNA: TGCAGCGTTCAGCCAGCTGGTGTCGACGAGCAGTACTTC. The encoded protein is CSVQPAGVDEQYF.

In its sample, this clonotype was seen a few times. The chain uses TRBV15 and TRBJ2-3; D uncertain. CDR1 and CDR2 (germline): LNHNV, YYDKDF (reference sequence). CDR3 length: 14 residues. Trimming stripped 3 bases from V and 6 bases from J, with 13 bases between. The CDR3 nucleotides read TGTGCCACCAGCAGGGGGTCTCCGACGGATACGCAGTATTTT. This codes for CATSRGSPTDTQYF.

This clonotype appeared once. V gene TRBV12-3 or TRBV12-4 combines with J gene TRBJ1-4; D gene ambiguous. V lost 8 bases, J lost 5 bases, and 15 bases lay in between. The CDR3 contains 14 residues. CDR3 amino acids: CASSPWQLNEKLFF. The CDR3, as DNA: TGTGCCAGCTCCCCGTGGCAGTTGAATGAAAAACTGTTTTTT.

CDR3 sequence (DNA): TGCGCCAGCAGCCAAAGGGGTGGGAGTGAGCAGTACGTC. Amino acid sequence: CASSQRGGSEQYV. The chain uses TRBV4-1 and TRBJ2-7, with D perhaps assigned TRBD1 or TRBD2 (5 bases each). CDR1 and CDR2 from the germline V gene are MGHRA and YSYEKL. V was trimmed by 2 bases and J by 7 bases, leaving 12 bases between them. This CDR3 contains 13 residues.

The V and J genes are TRBV20-1 and TRBJ1-2, with D possibly TRBD1 on 6 matching bases. This CDR3 contains 13 residues. The V end lost 3 bases, the J end lost 3 bases, and 11 bases lay between the germline ends. The V gene's germline CDR1 is DFQATT and CDR2 SNEGSKA (reference sequence). The CDR3 sequence is CSASWGRDYGYTF. Here the CDR3 DNA reads TGCAGTGCTAGTTGGGGGCGCGACTATGGCTACACCTTC.

The chain links TRBV6-4 to TRBJ2-1; TRBD1 matches at 9 bases. The CDR3 has 10 amino acids. V shed 11 bases, J shed 9 bases, and the junction held 2 bases outside the gene matches. Germline CDR1 and CDR2: MRHNA and SNTAGT. The CDR3 is CAGQGFEQFF. In nucleotides, the CDR3 is TGTGCCGGACAGGGGTTTGAGCAGTTCTTC.

The rearrangement joins TRBV9 to TRBJ2-2, with D tentatively TRBD1 or TRBD2 (6 bases each). This CDR3 region has 18 residues. CDR1 and CDR2 (germline): SGDLS, YYNGEE. V dropped 4 bases and J dropped 5 bases, with 24 bases sitting between them. The CDR3 region is CASSRPGRQGFETGELFF. CDR3 nucleotides: TGTGCCAGCAGCCGACCAGGGAGGCAGGGGTTCGAGACCGGGGAGCTGTTTTTT.

This rearrangement joins TRBV5-5 to TRBJ1-4; 7 bases agree with TRBD1. With V trimmed by 3 bases and J by 8 bases, 7 bases remained unmatched. The CDR3 is made up of 14 amino acids. The germline gives CDR1 SGHKS, CDR2 YYEKEE (reference sequence). CDR3 protein: CASSSGTAIEKLFF. The CDR3 nucleotides are TGTGCCAGCAGCTCCGGGACAGCAATCGAAAAACTGTTTTTT.

V usage is TRBV15 and J usage is TRBJ2-1; a possible D gene is TRBD2 (6 bases). The CDR3 covers 16 residues. Deletions cut 2 bases from V and 6 bases from J, with 17 bases between. The germline V gene has CDR1 LNHNV and CDR2 YYDKDF (reference sequence). This CDR3 is CATSRYHGGPINEQFF. The CDR3 nucleotides are TGTGCCACCAGCAGATACCACGGGGGACCTATCAATGAGCAGTTCTTC. The variable domain in full, completed from reference TRBV15 and TRBJ2-1, reads DAMVIQNPRYQVTQFGKPVTLSCSQTLNHNVMYWYQQKSSQAPKLLFHYYDKDFNNEADTPDNFQSRRPNTSFCFLDIRSPGLGDTAMYLCATSRYHGGPINEQFFGPGTRLTVL.

The CDR3 DNA sequence: TGTGCCAGCAGTTACGTAGCGGGGGGGTACAATGAGCAGTTCTTC. Translated: CASSYVAGGYNEQFF. V gene TRBV12-3 or TRBV12-4 combines with J gene TRBJ2-1, with 11 positions matching TRBD2. The CDR3 extends over 15 amino acids. V lost 4 bases and J lost 4; bases outside the gene matches: 3.

The chain combines TRBV5-1 with TRBJ1-4; D ambiguous. This CDR3 has 15 residues. Per the germline V gene, CDR1 is SGHRS and CDR2 is YFSETQ. Trimming stripped 4 bases from V and 8 bases from J, with 18 bases between. The CDR3 DNA reads TGCGCCAGCAGCCCTCAGACGGCCCAGGAGGAAAAACTGTTTTTT. Translating gives CASSPQTAQEEKLFF.

This clonotype has more than one count but fewer than ten. The chain carries TRBV4-1 and TRBJ1-2, with TRBD1 matching 12 bases. Germline V gene sequence: CDR1 MGHRA, CDR2 YSYEKL. CDR3 size: 16 residues. With V trimmed by 4 bases and J by 7 bases, 10 bases remained unmatched. This chain's CDR3 is CASSLPGQGARGGYTF. The DNA of the CDR3 is TGCGCCAGCAGCCTTCCGGGACAGGGGGCGCGGGGTGGCTACACCTTC.

This chain joins TRBV28 and TRBJ1-3; TRBD1 is a possible D gene (6 bases). Germline CDR1 and CDR2: MDHEN and SYDVKM. The CDR3 runs 15 residues. V was shortened by 5 bases and J by 8 bases, with 19 bases between the two germline ends. Here the CDR3 DNA reads TGTGCCAGCAGTAGATCACCAGGGGCTGGTTACACCATATATTTT. It yields the protein CASSRSPGAGYTIYF.

The V call is TRBV7-9, the J call TRBJ1-5; 7 bases align to TRBD1. The CDR3 is 15 residues long. Germline V gene lookup returns CDR1 SEHNR and CDR2 FQNEAQ (reference sequence). Trimming at V came to 5 bases and at J to 0 bases, leaving 4 bases not matched to a gene. CDR3: CASSRTGSSNQPQHF. Written as DNA, the CDR3 is TGTGCCAGCAGCCGGACAGGATCTAGCAATCAGCCCCAGCATTTT.

The genes are TRBV10-3 and TRBJ2-7; TRBD1 matches at 7 bases. The CDR3 extends over 12 amino acids. V shed 10 bases and J 3 bases; nucleotides not matched to a gene: 6. Germline V gene sequence: CDR1 ENHRY, CDR2 SYGVKD. The DNA for the CDR3 is TGTGCCACACAGGGGTCCGTCTACGAGCAGTACTTC. This translates into CATQGSVYEQYF.

V usage is TRBV5-1 and J usage is TRBJ2-3, with D perhaps TRBD1 (5 bases). Germline V lookup: CDR1 SGHRS, CDR2 YFSETQ. Trimming stripped 4 bases from V and 5 bases from J, with 20 bases between. There are 16 residues in the CDR3. Written as DNA, the CDR3 is TGCGCCAGCAGCCGCTTGGGGCCCGCCTTTGGAGATACGCAGTATTTT. It encodes CASSRLGPAFGDTQYF.